A single T cell receptor beta chain is shown here with its context. Germline and junction disagree at one end, which may indicate a read error. Using a J-beta primer mix together with a sample-barcoded 5' primer, a second PCR was run for about 6 to 12 cycles. TCRdb redid the calling of the 5' RACE reads with MiXCR, one entry per CDR3 protein. Of around 1.5 million distinct CDR3 sequences in the sample, roughly 40% were seen once. This CDR3 has 14 residues. Germline CDR1 SQVTM, CDR2 ANQGSEA. These data are taken from a study of blood T cells in healthy people across ages. Sequenced input: blood. This sequence was found in a woman between 18 and 30 years old in good health. The rearrangement joins TRBV29-1 to TRBJ2-3; 7 nucleotides align to TRBD2. The CDR3 reads CGVEGLAVLATQYF. CDR3 in DNA: TGCGGCGTTGAAGGCCTAGCGGTGTTAGCCACGCAGTATTTT.